Listed here are 12 T cell receptor beta chains from one sample, sequenced in a study of human T cells and chemical hapten exposure (dated by TCRdb to the early 2020s). Libraries came from RACE. Sequencing was carried out with a NextSeq 500. TCRdb redid the processing of the public reads, applying fastp at Q25 and MiXCR, and retained in-frame beta chains. Each entry merges the rows of one CDR3 protein and shows their most common DNA and genes. Recorded for this sample are about 160,000 distinct CDR3 sequences; around 30% of them occurred a single time. Of the sample, around 2.3% falls within the top ten clones. Interpreted using the paper, the time point label stands for: patch test 3, about 24 weeks after DPC sensitization. The treatment or condition label, read with the paper, signifies: therapeutic diphenylcyclopropenone sensitization with weekly scalp DPC. Sequenced here: whole blood, sampled in connection with sensitization to the hapten diphenylcyclopropenone (DPC). These receptors were taken from a woman between 18 and 29 years old with alopecia areata. Some clones in this sample may be carry-over from other donors' samples.

The chain joins TRBV20-1 to TRBJ2-1, with D perhaps matching TRBD1 or TRBD2 (6 bases each). V lost 5 bases to trimming and J lost 2 bases, with 13 bases between them. Germline CDR1 DFQATT, CDR2 SNEGSKA (reference sequence). This CDR3 contains 14 residues. CDR3 sequence: CSAGKGGTYNEQFF. Written as DNA, the CDR3 is TGCAGTGCTGGAAAAGGGGGGACCTACAATGAGCAGTTCTTC.

V is TRBV20-1 and J is TRBJ2-3; D is perhaps TRBD1 or TRBD2 (5 bases each). The CDR3 totals 14 residues. The germline CDR1 and CDR2 sequences are DFQATT and SNEGSKA (reference sequence). V was shortened by 6 bases and J by 5 bases, with 18 bases between the two germline ends. CDR3 protein: CSADPRAEGDTQYF. DNA for the CDR3: TGCAGTGCCGATCCCAGGGCCGAGGGAGATACGCAGTATTTT.

The rearrangement uses TRBV12-3 or TRBV12-4 and TRBJ2-3; weak D call: TRBD2 (5 bases). CDR3 length equals 14 residues. V gave up 3 bases and J gave up 2 bases, with 9 bases separating them. The CDR3 DNA sequence: TGTGCCAGCAGTTTGGTCGGGGTCACAGATACGCAGTATTTT. This codes for CASSLVGVTDTQYF.

This clonotype has just one count. The chain recombines TRBV19 with TRBJ2-3; TRBD2 agrees at 7 bases. CDR3 size: 14 residues. Germline loops: CDR1 LNHDA, CDR2 SQIVND (reference sequence). The junction had 7 bases not matched to a gene; V was cut back by 8 bases and J by 2 bases. CDR3 region: CASQSGALTDTQYF. CDR3 nucleotides: TGTGCCAGTCAAAGCGGGGCCCTCACAGATACGCAGTATTTT.

There are a few counts of this clonotype. The chain is built from TRBV9 and TRBJ2-7; no firm D call. This CDR3 has 12 amino acids. V lost 0 bases to trimming and J lost 4 bases, with 5 bases between them. CDR1 and CDR2 (germline): SGDLS, YYNGEE. Here the CDR3 reads CASSVDGYEQYF. In DNA, the CDR3 is TGTGCCAGCAGCGTAGACGGATACGAGCAGTACTTC.

The chain uses TRBV7-2 and TRBJ2-1; D gene uncertain. Deletions cut 5 bases from V and 9 bases from J, with 8 bases between. CDR3 length: 11 amino acids. Germline-derived CDR1 and CDR2 are SGHTA and FQGNSA. The CDR3 region is CASSVIGEQFF. The CDR3 nucleotides read TGTGCCAGCAGCGTCATAGGTGAGCAGTTCTTC.

The sample holds a few counts of this clonotype. The chain uses TRBV7-9 and TRBJ2-5; D gene ambiguous. This CDR3 region has 13 residues. Trimming removed 7 bases at V and 1 base at J, with 10 bases between. The germline V gene encodes CDR1 SEHNR and CDR2 FQNEAQ (reference sequence). CDR3 sequence (DNA): TGTGCCAGCATTAGAGGAACCCAAGAGACCCAGTACTTC. It codes for CASIRGTQETQYF.

This clonotype was counted between two and nine times. The rearrangement links TRBV7-2 to TRBJ2-1, with 10 bases identical to TRBD2. Germline-derived CDR1 and CDR2 are SGHTA and FQGNSA. The V gene end was trimmed by 4 bases and the J gene end by 8 bases; junction bases not matched to a gene: 5. This CDR3 comprises 14 residues. CDR3 protein: CASSYLLAGDEQFF. The CDR3 DNA sequence: TGTGCCAGCAGCTACCTTCTAGCGGGAGATGAGCAGTTCTTC. Variable domain in full (rest from reference TRBV7-2 and TRBJ2-1): GAGVSQSPSNKVTEKGKDVELRCDPISGHTALYWYRQSLGQGLEFLIYFQGNSAPDKSGLPSDRFSAERTGGSVSTLTIQRTQQEDSAVYLCASSYLLAGDEQFFGPGTRLTVL.

DNA of the CDR3: TGCGCCAGCAGCCAGCTCTCGGGGGCGGAAGGCTACACCTTC. Its translation: CASSQLSGAEGYTF. V gene TRBV4-3 combines with J gene TRBJ1-2; maybe TRBD1 (6 bases). The CDR3 is 14 residues long. Trimming shortened V by 3 bases and J by 8 bases, and 16 bases separated the two germline ends. CDR1 and CDR2 (germline): LGHNA, YSLEER.

There are a few counts of this clonotype. CDR3 sequence: CASTQGARAQYF. The CDR3 bases are TGTGCCAGCACCCAGGGGGCGCGGGCGCAGTATTTT. V is TRBV6-2 or TRBV6-3 and J is TRBJ2-3; 8 bases agree with TRBD1. The V gene end was trimmed by 7 bases and the J gene end by 10 bases; junction bases not matched to a gene: 7. Germline V lookup: CDR1 MNHEY, CDR2 SVGEGT. CDR3 length: 12 residues.

Ten or more counts support this clonotype. The V and J genes are TRBV7-9 and TRBJ2-1, with TRBD2 matching 11 bases. This CDR3 is built from 15 residues. The V and J ends lost 5 bases and 6 bases, in that order; junction bases with no gene match: 6. Germline V gene sequence: CDR1 SEHNR, CDR2 FQNEAQ (reference sequence). The CDR3 here is CASSPTSGIANEQFF. The CDR3 nucleotides read TGTGCCAGCAGCCCGACTAGCGGGATAGCCAATGAGCAGTTCTTC. The full variable domain, with the rest looked up from reference TRBV7-9 and TRBJ2-1, is DTGVSQNPRHKITKRGQNVTFRCDPISEHNRLYWYRQTLGQGPEFLTYFQNEAQLEKSRLLSDRFSAERPKGSFSTLEIQRTEQGDSAMYLCASSPTSGIANEQFFGPGTRLTVL.

The table lists this clonotype with a few counts. The rearrangement joins TRBV2 to TRBJ2-1; either TRBD1 or TRBD2 may supply D (6 bases each). The ends were cut back, 6 bases at V and 6 bases at J, with 9 bases in the middle. The CDR3 sequence is 12 residues long. Germline V CDR1 and CDR2: SNHLY, FYNNEI. CDR3 loop: CASRGGANEQFF. The CDR3 region has the DNA TGTGCCAGCAGGGGGGGCGCCAATGAGCAGTTCTTC.